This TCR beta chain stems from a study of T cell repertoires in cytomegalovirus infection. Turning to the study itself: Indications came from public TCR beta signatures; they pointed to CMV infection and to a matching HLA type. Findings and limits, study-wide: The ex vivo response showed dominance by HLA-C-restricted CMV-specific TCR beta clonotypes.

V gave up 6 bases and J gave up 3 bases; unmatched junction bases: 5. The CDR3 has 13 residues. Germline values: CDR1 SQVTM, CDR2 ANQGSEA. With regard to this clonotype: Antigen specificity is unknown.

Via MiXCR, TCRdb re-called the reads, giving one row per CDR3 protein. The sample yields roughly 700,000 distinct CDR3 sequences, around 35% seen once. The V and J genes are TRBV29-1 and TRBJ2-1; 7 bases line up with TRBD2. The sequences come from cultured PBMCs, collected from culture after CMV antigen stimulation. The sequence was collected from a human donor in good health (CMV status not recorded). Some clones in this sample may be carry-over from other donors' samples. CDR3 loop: CSVGRENYNEQFF. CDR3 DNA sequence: TGCAGCGTGGGGAGGGAAAACTACAATGAGCAGTTCTTC.